The present TCR beta chain was sequenced within a study of molecular identifiers for immune sequencing clone quantification. Using its own MiXCR run on the PCR reads, TCRdb lists one record per CDR3 protein. The data show over 85,000 distinct CDR3 sequences, under 40% seen once. Germline values: CDR1 SNHLY, CDR2 FYNNEI. The CDR3 contains 10 residues. V lost 1 base and J 10 bases, leaving 2 bases between the germline ends. In its sample, this clonotype was seen a few times. The TCR comes from a human donor in good health. Some libraries in this study had Jurkat cell RNA spiked in. The sequenced material came from naive CD8+ T cells from blood, with Jurkat cell RNA spiked in. Regarding subset: FACS-sorted CD8+CD4-CCR7+CD45RA+ naive T cells. The chain has TRBV2 and TRBJ2-1; D ambiguous. The CDR3 region is CASSEGEQFF. CDR3 in DNA: TGTGCCAGCAGTGAAGGCGAGCAGTTCTTC.